These T cell receptor beta chains were read from a single sample in a study of blood T cell repertoires in COVID-19. Profiled with immunoSEQ multiplex PCR; TCRdb holds only in-frame clones, not every one. The repertoire holds 300,000 or so clones, with around 87% as singletons. The sample consisted of peripheral blood. The receptor set was obtained from a man in his fifties with active or convalescent COVID-19. CDR3s include the opening cysteine and the closing phenylalanine or tryptophan. The D gene is left open where the match is weak. Not all rows give a size; the values are once, few, many and, for expanded clones, a class.

J gene	V gene	clone size	D gene	CDR3 protein	CDR3 DNA
TRBJ2-3	TRBV10-3	NA	TRBD1	CAIRTGQSTDTQYF	TGTGCCATCAGGACAGGGCAAAGCACAGATACGCAGTATTTT
TRBJ1-1	TRBV9	NA	TRBD1	CASSPQDRGSEAFF	TGTGCCAGCAGCCCTCAGGACAGGGGATCTGAAGCTTTCTTT
TRBJ2-2	TRBV7-9	NA	NA	CANTRVANTGELFF	TGTGCCAACACCCGGGTAGCGAACACCGGGGAGCTGTTTTTT
TRBJ1-6	TRBV10-3	NA	NA	CATRTAYNSPLHF	TGTGCCACCCGGACAGCCTATAATTCACCCCTCCACTTT
TRBJ2-1	TRBV5-4	NA	TRBD2	CASSSQTSGTYNEQFF	TGTGCCAGCAGCTCGCAAACTAGCGGGACTTACAATGAGCAGTTCTTC
TRBJ2-7	TRBV18	NA	TRBD2	CASSPLLAGGDEQYF	TGTGCCAGCTCACCACTCCTAGCGGGAGGTGACGAGCAGTACTTC
TRBJ1-6	TRBV7-2	NA	NA	CASSLVETANSPLHF	TGTGCCAGCAGCTTAGTTGAGACAGCAAATTCACCCCTCCACTTT
TRBJ2-4	TRBV27	NA	TRBD2	CASSLSASGSPLDIQYF	TGTGCCAGCAGTTTGTCGGCTAGCGGGAGTCCTCTGGACATTCAGTACTTC
TRBJ2-7	TRBV5-1	NA	NA	CASSLEATATYEQYF	TGCGCCAGCAGCTTGGAAGCGACGGCCACCTACGAGCAGTACTTC
TRBJ2-3	TRBV24-1	NA	TRBD1	CATSDFDRGSFTDTQYF	TGTGCCACCAGTGATTTCGACAGGGGGTCCTTCACAGATACGCAGTATTTT
TRBJ1-6	TRBV7-3	NA	NA	CASSPSGDYNSPLHF	TGTGCCAGCAGCCCGAGCGGGGATTATAATTCACCCCTCCACTTT
TRBJ2-7	TRBV18	NA	TRBD1	CASSLMDRSYEQYF	TGTGCCAGCTCACTGATGGACAGGAGCTACGAGCAGTACTTC
TRBJ1-1	TRBV9	NA	TRBD1	CASGPRGTGRDDTEAFF	TGTGCCAGCGGCCCTAGAGGGACAGGTAGGGACGACACTGAAGCTTTCTTT
TRBJ2-5	TRBV6-2/TRBV6-3	NA	NA	CASSPRGGFQETQYF	TGTGCCAGCAGCCCACGGGGAGGTTTCCAAGAGACCCAGTACTTC
TRBJ2-1	TRBV15	NA	TRBD2	CATSRDYPLGLAGDEQFF	TGTGCCACCAGCAGAGATTACCCCCTGGGACTAGCGGGAGATGAGCAGTTCTTC
TRBJ2-3	TRBV7-9	NA	NA	CASSLRVRALNTDTQYF	TGTGCCAGCAGCTTAAGGGTCAGGGCCCTTAACACAGATACGCAGTATTTT
TRBJ2-2	TRBV5-6	NA	NA	CASSSASLRTGELFF	TGTGCCAGCAGCTCAGCGAGCTTAAGGACCGGGGAGCTGTTTTTT
TRBJ2-1	TRBV4-1	NA	NA	CASSQRLENEQFF	TGCGCCAGCAGCCAGCGTCTTGAGAATGAGCAGTTCTTC
TRBJ2-5	TRBV6-2/TRBV6-3	NA	TRBD1	CASSRTGPQETQYF	TGTGCCAGCAGTCGGACAGGGCCCCAAGAGACCCAGTACTTC
TRBJ2-1	TRBV4-1	NA	NA	CASSQGAEKRGHEQFF	TGCGCCAGCAGCCAAGGAGCGGAGAAACGTGGTCATGAGCAGTTCTTC
TRBJ1-1	TRBV13	NA	TRBD1	CASSSTGGRTEAFF	TGTGCCAGCAGCTCAACAGGGGGCCGCACTGAAGCTTTCTTT
TRBJ2-6	TRBV7-6	NA	NA	CASSLQEGFANVLTF	TGTGCCAGCAGCTTGCAGGAGGGCTTCGCCAACGTCCTGACTTTC
TRBJ2-7	TRBV15	few	TRBD1	CATSRDRGSYEQYF	TGTGCCACCAGCAGGGACAGGGGTTCCTACGAGCAGTACTTC
TRBJ2-1	TRBV19	once	TRBD2	CASKPPSGGSYNEQFF	TGTGCCAGTAAACCTCCTAGCGGGGGGTCCTACAATGAGCAGTTCTTC
TRBJ1-5	TRBV19	NA	NA	CASSRRQVRWSNQPQHF	TGTGCCAGTAGTCGTAGGCAGGTTAGGTGGAGCAATCAGCCCCAGCATTTT
TRBJ2-3	TRBV5-1	NA	NA	CASSLRGGATDTQYF	TGCGCCAGCAGCTTGAGAGGGGGTGCCACAGATACGCAGTATTTT
TRBJ1-1	TRBV3-1/TRBV3-2	NA	NA	CASTKLQNTEAFF	TGTGCCAGCACAAAACTACAGAACACTGAAGCTTTCTTT
TRBJ2-1	TRBV9	NA	TRBD1	CASSVGGQGAYNEQFF	TGTGCCAGCAGCGTAGGAGGACAGGGGGCCTACAATGAGCAGTTCTTC